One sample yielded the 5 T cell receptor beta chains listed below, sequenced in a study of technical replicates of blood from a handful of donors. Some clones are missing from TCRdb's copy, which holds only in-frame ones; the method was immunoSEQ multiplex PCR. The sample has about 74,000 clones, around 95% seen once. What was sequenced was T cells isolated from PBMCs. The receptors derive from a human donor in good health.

Here the CDR3 reads CASSSPYRVNYGYTF. CDR3 coding DNA: TGTGCCAGTAGTTCACCTTACAGGGTTAACTATGGCTACACCTTC. The chain combines TRBV19 with TRBJ1-2; a weak D match, TRBD1 (6 bases). The CDR3 is 15 amino acids. The V end lost 5 bases, the J end lost 1 base, and 14 bases lay between the germline ends. Per germline, CDR1 LNHDA and CDR2 SQIVND (reference sequence).

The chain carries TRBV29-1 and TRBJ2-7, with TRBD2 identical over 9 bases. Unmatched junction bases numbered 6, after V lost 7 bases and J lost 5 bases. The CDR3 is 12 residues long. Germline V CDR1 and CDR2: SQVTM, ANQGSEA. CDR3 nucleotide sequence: TGCAGCGGCGGGGGGGGTTCCAACGAGCAGTACTTC. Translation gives CSGGGGSNEQYF.

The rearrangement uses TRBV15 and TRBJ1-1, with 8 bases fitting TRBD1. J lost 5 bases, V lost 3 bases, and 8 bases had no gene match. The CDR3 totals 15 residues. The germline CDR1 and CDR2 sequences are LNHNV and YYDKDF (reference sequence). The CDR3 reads CATSSRGQGFTEAFF. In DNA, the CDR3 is TGTGCCACCAGCAGCCGAGGACAGGGATTTACTGAAGCTTTCTTT.

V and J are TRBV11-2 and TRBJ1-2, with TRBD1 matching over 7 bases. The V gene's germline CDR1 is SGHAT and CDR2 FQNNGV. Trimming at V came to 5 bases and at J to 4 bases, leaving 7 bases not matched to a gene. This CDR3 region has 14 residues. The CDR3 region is CASSPDRTSYGYTF. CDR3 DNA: TGTGCCAGCAGCCCGGACAGGACAAGCTATGGCTACACCTTC.

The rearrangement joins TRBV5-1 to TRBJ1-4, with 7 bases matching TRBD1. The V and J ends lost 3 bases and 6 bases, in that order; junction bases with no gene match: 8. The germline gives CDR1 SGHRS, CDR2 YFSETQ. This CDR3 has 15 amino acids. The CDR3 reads CASSSNTGADEKLFF. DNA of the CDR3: TGCGCCAGCAGCTCGAACACAGGGGCGGATGAAAAACTGTTTTTT. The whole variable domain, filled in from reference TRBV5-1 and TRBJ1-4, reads KAGVTQTPRYLIKTRGQQVTLSCSPISGHRSVSWYQQTPGQGLQFLFEYFSETQRNKGNFPGRFSGRQFSNSRSEMNVSTLELGDSALYLCASSSNTGADEKLFFGSGTQLSVL.